This T cell receptor beta chain appears in the sequencing data of a study of identical twins. Study results and limitations: Its conclusions, products of cross-sectional statistical analysis, did not come from following the same donors.

CDR3 length: 14 amino acids. CDR1 is DFQATT and CDR2 is SNEGSKA in the germline V gene (reference sequence). Trimming removed 1 base from V and 4 bases from J, with 14 bases in between. One entry per CDR3 protein results from TCRdb running MiXCR on the 5' RACE reads. Of 250,000 to 300,000 distinct CDR3 sequences listed, roughly 10% were seen once; the top ten hold under 7.5%. With no exceptions, donors were healthy Caucasians. In its sample, this clonotype was seen many times. Its antigen is unidentified. These same records also appear under a second study, on yellow fever vaccine responses in identical twins.

The rearrangement joins TRBV20-1 to TRBJ2-7; TRBD2 is a possible D gene (5 bases). Sequenced: CD8+ T cells sorted from blood. This TCR was recovered from a woman aged 18-30 years in good health. The CDR3 loop reads CSARGETVDYEQYF. DNA of the CDR3: TGCAGTGCTAGAGGGGAGACGGTGGATTACGAGCAGTACTTC.